This T cell receptor (beta chain) was retrieved from a study of beta chain features in type 1 diabetes. In its sample, this clone was seen many times. Its matching antigen is unknown. Each donor gave one heparinised blood draw averaging roughly 120 mL. The authors obtained over 98% purity in all sorted populations. cDNA synthesis used the whole RNA isolate, giving expressed TCRB sequences. Using immunoSEQ multiplex PCR, the repertoire was profiled, and TCRdb retains in-frame clones only, with some absent. The sample has about 340,000 clones, around 9.7% seen once. Study-level findings and limits: Over-representation of high TCR-expressing cells was a possible consequence of cDNA sequencing. In all four CD4+ subsets, TCRB CDR3 length was significantly, moderately reduced in type 1 diabetes.

The CDR3 is 12 residues long. In germline, CDR1 is LNHNV, CDR2 YYDKDF (reference sequence). V was shortened by 0 bases and J by 14 bases, with 11 bases between the two germline ends. Sequencing input: central memory CD4+ T cells from blood. This clonotype was sampled from a young man with type 1 diabetes. V and J are TRBV15 and TRBJ2-1; TRBD2 might be the D (6 bases). The CDR3 nucleotides are TGTGCCACCAGCAGAGATGGGACTTCAAAGTTCTTC. This gives the protein CATSRDGTSKFF.